Shown below are 9 T cell receptor beta chains from a single sample sequenced in a study of early T cells in non-severe SARS-CoV-2 infection. TCRdb called the 5' RACE reads again in MiXCR, with one record for every CDR3 protein. Of around 88,000 distinct CDR3 sequences listed, 13% to 15% are singletons. Sample: whole blood. These receptors were collected from an adult who was a healthcare worker with PCR-confirmed SARS-CoV-2 infection or an uninfected control (not recorded which).

The sample holds a few counts of this clonotype. The rearrangement joins TRBV6-6 to TRBJ1-1; the match to TRBD1 covers 7 bases. The V and J ends lost 7 bases and 4 bases, in that order; junction bases with no gene match: 9. Germline loops: CDR1 MNHNY, CDR2 SVGAGI (reference sequence). The CDR3 runs 14 residues. CDR3 sequence (DNA): TGTGCCAGCATCAAAAACAGGGGAAGCACTGAAGCTTTCTTT. Protein: CASIKNRGSTEAFF.

The table lists this clonotype with a few counts. The chain joins TRBV10-3 to TRBJ1-1; D is unclear. The CDR3 has 14 amino acids. The V and J ends lost 2 bases and 2 bases respectively, with 9 bases between them. The V gene's germline CDR1 is ENHRY and CDR2 SYGVKD. CDR3 bases: TGTGCCATCAGTGAGGGGTGGTTAAACACTGAAGCTTTCTTT. Its translation is CAISEGWLNTEAFF.

This clonotype came up a few times. This chain joins TRBV5-1 and TRBJ1-2; D is undetermined. Germline V gene sequence: CDR1 SGHRS, CDR2 YFSETQ. V lost 0 bases and J lost 3, with 3 bases in between. CDR3 length: 12 residues. In DNA form, the CDR3 reads TGCGCCAGCAGCTTGGAAGACTATGGCTACACCTTC. It yields the protein CASSLEDYGYTF.

This CDR3 reads CASSTPSGSRDTQYF. CDR3 DNA: TGTGCCAGCAGCACTCCCTCGGGGAGCCGGGATACGCAGTATTTT. The chain joins TRBV6-5 to TRBJ2-3; TRBD2 is a possible D gene (5 bases). The CDR3 has 15 amino acids. V shed 6 bases and J shed 6 bases, with 19 bases lying between them. Germline CDR1 is MNHEY and CDR2 is SVGAGI.

This clonotype was picked up a small number of times. The J gene is TRBJ1-4, the V gene TRBV7-6; no clear D. V lost 5 bases and J lost 3, with 4 bases in between. The CDR3 is made up of 12 amino acids. The germline gives CDR1 SGHVS, CDR2 FNYEAQ. CDR3 sequence reads: CASSHPNEKLFF. For the CDR3, the DNA is TGTGCCAGCAGCCACCCTAATGAAAAACTGTTTTTT.

The genes are TRBV4-1 and TRBJ2-1; D not resolved. In germline, CDR1 is MGHRA, CDR2 YSYEKL. Trimming took 0 bases from V and 1 from J, leaving 10 bases between them. The CDR3 covers 16 residues. CDR3 bases: TGCGCCAGCAGCCAAGAGGGCAGGCCTTCCTACAATGAGCAGTTCTTC. Protein product: CASSQEGRPSYNEQFF.

This clonotype was counted only a few times. The chain employs TRBV18 and TRBJ2-7, with D unclear. Germline-derived CDR1 and CDR2 are KGHSH and LQKENI. The CDR3 extends over 11 amino acids. Deletions cut 4 bases from V and 6 bases from J, with 7 bases between. Here the CDR3 DNA reads TGTGCCAGCTCACTTTATATCGAGCAGTACTTC. It is translated as CASSLYIEQYF.

This clonotype has a handful of counts. This chain uses TRBV30 with TRBJ1-1, with D possibly matching TRBD1 (5 bases). Germline V CDR1 and CDR2: GTSNPN, SVGIG (reference sequence). Trimming stripped 0 bases from V and 7 bases from J, with 12 bases between. CDR3 length: 13 amino acids. The DNA of the CDR3 is TGTGCCTGGAGTGTAGACAGCCGGCTTGAAGCTTTCTTT. As protein: CAWSVDSRLEAFF.

This clonotype was recorded a few times. This chain links TRBV29-1 with TRBJ1-2; TRBD1 agrees at 8 bases. Germline assignment: CDR1 SQVTM and CDR2 ANQGSEA. The CDR3 contains 13 residues. The junction had 6 bases not matched to a gene; V was cut back by 1 base and J by 8 bases. CDR3 DNA: TGCAGCGTTGAAGGGCAGGGGGCCTTGGGCTACACCTTC. Translated: CSVEGQGALGYTF.